This is a list of T cell receptor beta chains from one sample in a study of brain T cells in children with intractable seizures. The protocol was immunoSEQ multiplex PCR, while the TCRdb copy is restricted to in-frame clones and leaves out a portion. The sample lists approximately 330,000 clones, 93% occurring once. Sequenced here: peripheral blood, sampled roughly 5 months after surgery. The receptor source for this set is a boy under two years old with tuberous sclerosis and intractable seizures. Each CDR3 is given with its conserved first and last residue. A D gene is named only where the DNA matches it firmly. Size is stated for part of the rows, as once, few or many counts, or as a class when the clone is expanded.

clone_size j_call d_call v_call cdr3_aa cdr3_nt
NA TRBJ2-1 NA TRBV7-9 CASSRTGTPLDEQFF TGTGCCAGCAGTCGAACCGGGACTCCCCTCGATGAGCAGTTCTTC
NA TRBJ2-2 NA TRBV5-1 CASSLTGSSTGELFF TGCGCCAGCAGCTTGACAGGGTCGAGCACCGGGGAGCTGTTTTTT
NA TRBJ1-1 NA TRBV27 CASSFLLGNTEAFF TGTGCCAGCAGTTTTCTTTTAGGGAACACTGAAGCTTTCTTT
NA TRBJ2-6 NA TRBV19 CASSPLFSGANVLTF TGTGCCAGTAGTCCTCTTTTTTCTGGGGCCAACGTCCTGACTTTC
NA TRBJ2-2 TRBD1 TRBV7-9 CASSWGGTDPTGELFF TGTGCCAGCAGCTGGGGTGGGACAGACCCCACCGGGGAGCTGTTTTTT
NA TRBJ1-1 NA TRBV28 CASSLWRLGLLMNTEAFF TGTGCCAGCAGTTTATGGAGGTTAGGGCTGTTGATGAACACTGAAGCTTTCTTT
NA TRBJ1-1 NA TRBV20-1 CSAPGNTEAFF TGCAGTGCTCCCGGGAACACTGAAGCTTTCTTT
NA TRBJ1-1 NA TRBV7-9 CASSELQRTEAFF TGTGCCAGCAGCGAACTCCAGCGGACTGAAGCTTTCTTT
NA TRBJ2-5 TRBD2 TRBV5-1 CASSLYGRVQETQYF TGCGCCAGCAGCTTGTACGGGAGGGTCCAAGAGACCCAGTACTTC
NA TRBJ2-5 TRBD2 TRBV6-5 CASGAGGGVGETQYF TGTGCCAGTGGTGCGGGAGGGGGTGTCGGGGAGACCCAGTACTTC
NA TRBJ2-3 TRBD2 TRBV7-2 CASSLGLAAVTDTQYF TGTGCCAGCAGCTTAGGACTAGCGGCCGTCACAGATACGCAGTATTTT
NA TRBJ1-6 NA TRBV5-4 CASSSPRYRERTPLHF TGTGCCAGCAGCTCCCCCCGTTACAGGGAACGAACACCCCTCCACTTT
NA TRBJ2-1 TRBD2 TRBV16 CASSQPGLAGNEQFF TGTGCCAGCAGCCAACCGGGACTAGCGGGAAATGAGCAGTTCTTC
NA TRBJ2-1 TRBD2 TRBV10-3 CAISPAFRLAGRYNEQFF TGTGCCATCAGTCCCGCCTTTCGACTAGCGGGGAGATACAATGAGCAGTTCTTC
NA TRBJ2-3 NA TRBV7-3 CASSPDSGTQYF TGTGCCAGCAGCCCGGACTCCGGTACGCAGTATTTT
NA TRBJ2-1 TRBD2 TRBV3-1/TRBV3-2 CASSRRTSGRANNEQFF TGTGCCAGCAGTAGGCGGACTAGCGGGAGGGCGAACAATGAGCAGTTCTTC
once TRBJ1-4 NA TRBV9 CASSVGTTNEKLFF TGTGCCAGCAGCGTGGGCACAACTAATGAAAAACTGTTTTTT
NA TRBJ1-6 NA TRBV7-3 CASSLNGDGNSPLHF TGTGCCAGCAGCTTAAATGGGGACGGCAATTCACCCCTCCACTTT
NA TRBJ2-1 NA TRBV20-1 CSARDENKQFF TGCAGTGCTAGAGATGAGAACAAGCAGTTCTTC
NA TRBJ2-1 TRBD2 TRBV11-3 CASSLGTSGYNEQFF TGTGCCAGCAGCTTAGGGACTAGCGGATACAATGAGCAGTTCTTC
NA TRBJ1-3 NA TRBV18 CASSPFGGSGNTIYF TGTGCCAGCTCACCGTTCGGGGGCTCTGGAAACACCATATATTTT
NA TRBJ2-1 TRBD1 TRBV7-3 CASSYTGGAGSYNEQFF TGTGCCAGCAGCTATACAGGGGGAGCAGGATCCTACAATGAGCAGTTCTTC
NA TRBJ2-5 NA TRBV3-1/TRBV3-2 CASSQGLVLYQETQYF TGTGCCAGCAGCCAAGGGCTAGTCTTATACCAAGAGACCCAGTACTTC
NA TRBJ1-4 NA TRBV18 CASSRTENEKLFF TGTGCCAGCTCTCGGACAGAGAATGAAAAACTGTTTTTT
once TRBJ2-5 TRBD1 TRBV7-9 CASSLAGTGPQETQYF TGTGCCAGCAGCTTAGCCGGGACAGGCCCACAAGAGACCCAGTACTTC
NA TRBJ1-1 TRBD1 TRBV29-1 CSVNDGTGLMNTEAFF TGCAGCGTCAACGACGGGACAGGCCTAATGAACACTGAAGCTTTCTTT
NA TRBJ2-1 NA TRBV12-3/TRBV12-4 CASSVYNEQFF TGTGCCAGCAGTGTTTACAATGAGCAGTTCTTC
few TRBJ1-2 NA TRBV29-1 CSAHTGNDYGYTF TGCAGCGCACATACAGGGAATGACTATGGCTACACCTTC
NA TRBJ2-1 NA TRBV3-1/TRBV3-2 CASSQPGELSYNEQFF TGTGCCAGCAGCCAGCCGGGCGAACTCTCCTACAATGAGCAGTTCTTC
NA TRBJ1-2 NA TRBV3-1/TRBV3-2 CASSLRSNYGYTF TGTGCCAGCAGCCTCAGGTCGAACTATGGCTACACCTTC
NA TRBJ2-7 NA TRBV3-1/TRBV3-2 CASSQAYRTETYEQYF TGTGCCAGCAGCCAAGCCTACAGGACCGAGACCTACGAGCAGTACTTC
NA TRBJ2-7 NA TRBV19 CASSPTEGTSYEQYF TGTGCCAGTAGCCCAACCGAGGGGACCTCCTACGAGCAGTACTTC
NA TRBJ1-2 NA TRBV19 CASSTGGGGYTF TGTGCCAGTAGTACGGGAGGTGGTGGCTACACCTTC
NA TRBJ2-2 NA TRBV22-1 CPGSASPGTGNTGELFF TGTCCTGGGAGCGCGTCACCGGGGACAGGGAACACCGGGGAGCTGTTTTTT
NA TRBJ2-1 TRBD2 TRBV3-1/TRBV3-2 CASSQDPSGASSYNEQFF TGTGCCAGCAGCCAAGATCCTAGCGGGGCTAGCTCCTACAATGAGCAGTTCTTC
NA TRBJ1-4 NA TRBV24-1 CATSDYRDGNEKLFF TGTGCCACCAGTGATTACCGGGACGGAAATGAAAAACTGTTTTTT
NA TRBJ1-1 TRBD1 TRBV5-4 CASSLDRGNTEAFF TGTGCCAGCAGCTTGGACAGGGGGAACACTGAAGCTTTCTTT